The next 9 T cell receptor beta chains were all read from a single sample in a study of cytomegalovirus exposure and HLA in healthy donors. Amplification used 60 Vbeta primers and 13 Jbeta primers. Assay used: immunoSEQ multiplex PCR; TCRdb lists only in-frame clones, some missing. This sample has under 100,000 clones; more than 75% occur once, and the top ten carry 7% to 10%. Material for sequencing was PBMCs. These receptors were collected from a human donor in good health.

The V gene is TRBV27, the J gene TRBJ2-7; 7 bases fit TRBD1. The V gene's germline CDR1 is MNHEY and CDR2 SMNVEV (reference sequence). Germline trimming cut 6 bases from V and 2 bases from J; bases unmatched to any gene: 7. The CDR3 consists of 14 residues. The CDR3 DNA reads TGTGCCAGCAGGAAAGGACAGGCCCCCTACGAGCAGTACTTC. It codes for CASRKGQAPYEQYF.

This chain connects TRBV19 to TRBJ1-5, with a weak D call TRBD1 (6 bases). Per the germline V gene, CDR1 is LNHDA and CDR2 is SQIVND (reference sequence). Trimming took 5 bases from V and 6 from J, leaving 14 bases between them. The CDR3 is 14 residues long. CDR3 sequence reads: CASSPRQEGQPQHF. The CDR3, as DNA: TGTGCCAGTAGTCCCCGACAGGAAGGTCAGCCCCAGCATTTT. The full variable domain, completed using reference TRBV19 and TRBJ1-5, is DGGITQSPKYLFRKEGQNVTLSCEQNLNHDAMYWYRQDPGQGLRLIYYSQIVNDFQKGDIAEGYSVSREKKESFPLTVTSAQKNPTAFYLCASSPRQEGQPQHFGDGTRLSIL.

The chain links TRBV5-1 to TRBJ1-6, with a weak D call TRBD1 (5 bases). Germline CDR1 reads SGHRS; CDR2 reads YFSETQ. V gave up 0 bases and J gave up 12 bases, with 16 bases separating them. This CDR3 is built from 15 residues. The CDR3, as DNA: TGCGCCAGCAGCTTGGAGGGCAGGGATCTCGGACCCCTCCACTTT. Its translation: CASSLEGRDLGPLHF.

This chain links TRBV10-2 with TRBJ2-7, with 13 bases aligning to TRBD2. Germline lookup yields CDR1 WSHSY and CDR2 SAAADI. The ends lost 4 bases at V and 9 bases at J; junction bases unmatched: 9. This CDR3 contains 15 residues. CDR3 DNA sequence: TGCGCCAGCAGTGTTTCGAGGACTAGCGGGGGCGCGCAGTACTTC. This gives the protein CASSVSRTSGGAQYF.

The rearrangement joins TRBV5-1 to TRBJ2-2; TRBD2 might be the D (6 bases). Germline V gene sequence: CDR1 SGHRS, CDR2 YFSETQ. The CDR3 extends over 15 amino acids. Trimming removed 4 bases at V and 5 bases at J, with 15 bases between. The CDR3 nucleotides are TGCGCCAGCAGCCGGGAGCTACCCGAAACCGGGGAGCTGTTTTTT. This gives the protein CASSRELPETGELFF.

The rearrangement uses TRBV19 and TRBJ1-1, with TRBD1 identical over 9 bases. CDR1 is LNHDA and CDR2 is SQIVND in the germline V gene (reference sequence). V lost 4 bases and J lost 0; bases outside the gene matches: 6. This CDR3 is built from 16 residues. CDR3 sequence (DNA): TGTGCCAGTAGTAGATACAGGGGGCCCATGAACACTGAAGCTTTCTTT. Translation gives CASSRYRGPMNTEAFF.

V usage is TRBV7-2 and J usage is TRBJ1-1, with D perhaps matching TRBD1 (5 bases). The V and J ends lost 5 bases and 1 base respectively, with 8 bases between them. Looked up from germline, CDR1 is SGHTA and CDR2 is FQGNSA. This CDR3 contains 13 residues. The CDR3 spells CASSVDRNTEAFF. For the CDR3, the DNA is TGTGCCAGCAGCGTCGACAGGAACACTGAAGCTTTCTTT.

This clone was detected a few times. This chain joins TRBV11-2 and TRBJ2-2; 7 bases are a match to TRBD2. Germline lookup yields CDR1 SGHAT and CDR2 FQNNGV. This CDR3 spans 15 amino acids. Trimming removed 5 bases from V and 3 bases from J; junction bases left unmatched: 6. The CDR3 here is CASSPSGMDTGELFF. The CDR3 nucleotides are TGTGCCAGCAGCCCCAGCGGGATGGACACCGGGGAGCTGTTTTTT. Variable domain in full (rest from reference TRBV11-2 and TRBJ2-2): EAGVAQSPRYKIIEKRQSVAFWCNPISGHATLYWYQQILGQGPKLLIQFQNNGVVDDSQLPKDRFSAERLKGVDSTLKIQPAKLEDSAVYLCASSPSGMDTGELFFGEGSRLTVL.

V gene TRBV30 combines with J gene TRBJ1-2; TRBD1 aligns across 11 bases. The junction had 2 bases not matched to a gene; V was cut back by 4 bases and J by 4 bases. The CDR3 covers 13 residues. Germline values: CDR1 GTSNPN, CDR2 SVGIG (reference sequence). Here the CDR3 reads CAWKGQGGYGYTF. Here the CDR3 DNA reads TGTGCCTGGAAGGGACAGGGGGGCTATGGCTACACCTTC.